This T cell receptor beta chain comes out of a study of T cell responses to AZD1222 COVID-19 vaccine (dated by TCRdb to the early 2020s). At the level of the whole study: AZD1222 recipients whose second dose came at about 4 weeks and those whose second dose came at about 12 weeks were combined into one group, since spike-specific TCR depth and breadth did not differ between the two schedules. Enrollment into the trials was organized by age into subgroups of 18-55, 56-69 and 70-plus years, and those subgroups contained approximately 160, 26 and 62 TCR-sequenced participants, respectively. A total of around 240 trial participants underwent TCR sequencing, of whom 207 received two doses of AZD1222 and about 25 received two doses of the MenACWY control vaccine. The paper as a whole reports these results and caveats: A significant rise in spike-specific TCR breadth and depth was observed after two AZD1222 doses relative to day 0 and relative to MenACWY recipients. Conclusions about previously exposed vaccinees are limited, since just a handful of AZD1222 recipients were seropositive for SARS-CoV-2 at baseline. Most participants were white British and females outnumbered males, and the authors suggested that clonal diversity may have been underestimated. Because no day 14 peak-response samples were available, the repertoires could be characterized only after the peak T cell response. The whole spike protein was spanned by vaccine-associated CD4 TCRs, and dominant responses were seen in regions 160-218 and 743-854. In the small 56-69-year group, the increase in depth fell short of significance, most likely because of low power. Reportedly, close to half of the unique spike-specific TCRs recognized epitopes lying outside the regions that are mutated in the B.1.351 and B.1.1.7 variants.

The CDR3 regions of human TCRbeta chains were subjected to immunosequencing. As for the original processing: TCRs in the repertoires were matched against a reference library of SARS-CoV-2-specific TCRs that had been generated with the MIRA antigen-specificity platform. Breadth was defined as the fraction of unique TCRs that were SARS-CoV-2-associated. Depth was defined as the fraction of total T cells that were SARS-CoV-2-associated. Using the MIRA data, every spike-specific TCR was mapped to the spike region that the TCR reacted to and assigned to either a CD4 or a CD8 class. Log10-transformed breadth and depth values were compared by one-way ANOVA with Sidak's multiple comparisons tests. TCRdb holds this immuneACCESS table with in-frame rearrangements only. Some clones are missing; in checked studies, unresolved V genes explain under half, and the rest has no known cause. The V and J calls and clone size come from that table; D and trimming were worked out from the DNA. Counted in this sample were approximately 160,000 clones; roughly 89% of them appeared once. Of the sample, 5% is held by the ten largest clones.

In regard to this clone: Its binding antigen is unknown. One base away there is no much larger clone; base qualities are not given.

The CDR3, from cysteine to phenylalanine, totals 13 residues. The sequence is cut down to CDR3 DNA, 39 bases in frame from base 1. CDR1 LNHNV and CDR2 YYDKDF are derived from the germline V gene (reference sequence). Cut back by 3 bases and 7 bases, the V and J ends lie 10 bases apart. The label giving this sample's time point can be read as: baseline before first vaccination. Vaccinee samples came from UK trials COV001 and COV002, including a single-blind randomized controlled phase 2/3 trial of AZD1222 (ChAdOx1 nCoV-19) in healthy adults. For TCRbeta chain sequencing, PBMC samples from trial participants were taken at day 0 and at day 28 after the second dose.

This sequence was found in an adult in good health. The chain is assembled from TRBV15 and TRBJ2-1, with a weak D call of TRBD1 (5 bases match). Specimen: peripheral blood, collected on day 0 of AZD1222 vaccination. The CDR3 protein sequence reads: CATSRTPGNEQFF. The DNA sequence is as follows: TGTGCCACCAGCAGGACCCCAGGGAATGAGCAGTTCTTC.